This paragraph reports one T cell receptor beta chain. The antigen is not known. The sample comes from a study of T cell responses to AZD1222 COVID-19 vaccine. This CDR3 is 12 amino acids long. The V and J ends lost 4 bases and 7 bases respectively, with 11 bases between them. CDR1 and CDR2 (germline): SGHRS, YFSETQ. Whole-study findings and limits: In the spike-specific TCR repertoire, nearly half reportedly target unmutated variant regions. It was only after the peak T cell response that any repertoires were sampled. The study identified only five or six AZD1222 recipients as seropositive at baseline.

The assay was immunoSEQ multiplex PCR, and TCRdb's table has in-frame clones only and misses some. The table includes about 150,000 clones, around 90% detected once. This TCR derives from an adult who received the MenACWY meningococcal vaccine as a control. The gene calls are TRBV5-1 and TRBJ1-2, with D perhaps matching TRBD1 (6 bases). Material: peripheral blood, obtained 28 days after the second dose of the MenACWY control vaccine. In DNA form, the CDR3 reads TGCGCCAGCAGCAATACAGGGCCTGGCTACACCTTC. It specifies CASSNTGPGYTF.